This entry lists 25 T cell receptor beta chains sequenced from one sample in a study of T cells in Graves' hyperthyroidism and ophthalmopathy. The source material, RNA transcripts, was used to amplify TCR beta CDR3 regions. In the first-round RT-PCR of the TCR CDR3, the HTBI primer set was used. One entry per CDR3 protein, called by TCRdb with MiXCR from the multiplex PCR reads. This sample carries 450,000 to 550,000 distinct CDR3 sequences, approximately 25% of them seen once, and the ten largest clones take 11%. Sequencing used blood. All receptors come from a woman aged 25-40 years with Graves' ophthalmopathy.

The CDR3 bases are TGTGCCAGCATTACAATAGACAGTACGTCCTACGAGCAGTACTTC. Protein sequence: CASITIDSTSYEQYF. J is TRBJ2-7 and V is TRBV6-5; the D gene is possibly TRBD1 (5 bases). Germline V CDR1 and CDR2: MNHEY, SVGAGI. Trimming pared 7 bases from V and 1 base from J, leaving 17 bases between. The CDR3 is 15 amino acids.

The chain employs TRBV27 and TRBJ2-7; D gene ambiguous. V shed 1 base and J shed 12 bases, with 13 bases lying between them. Germline V gene lookup returns CDR1 MNHEY and CDR2 SMNVEV (reference sequence). This CDR3 is 12 amino acids long. This CDR3 reads CASSLYSGALYF. The CDR3 region has the DNA TGTGCCAGCAGTTTATATTCTGGAGCCTTGTACTTC.

The V and J genes are TRBV18 and TRBJ2-7; 7 nucleotides agree with TRBD1. This CDR3 is 14 amino acids long. The J segment lost 3 bases and the V segment lost 3 bases, leaving 5 bases of the junction unmatched. Germline V gene data show CDR1 as KGHSH and CDR2 as LQKENI. The DNA of the CDR3 is TGTGCCAGCTCACCGGGACAGTGGGTCTACGAGCAGTACTTC. This sequence encodes CASSPGQWVYEQYF. Together with reference TRBV18 and TRBJ2-7, the CDR3 gives the full variable domain: NAGVMQNPRHLVRRRGQEARLRCSPMKGHSHVYWYRQLPEEGLKFMVYLQKENIIDESGMPKERFSAEFPKEGPSILRIQQVVRGDSAAYFCASSPGQWVYEQYFGPGTRLTVT.

This clonotype was observed a few times. The chain uses TRBV6-1 and TRBJ1-6; TRBD1 agrees at 8 bases. CDR3 length equals 16 residues. V trimming: 7 bases; J trimming: 9 bases; junction bases outside the gene matches: 14. The V gene's germline CDR1 is MNHNS and CDR2 SASEGT. This CDR3 is CASKAGGTFLGSPLHF. The CDR3 DNA is TGTGCCAGCAAGGCAGGGGGCACCTTTCTTGGTTCACCCCTCCACTTT.

Many counts were recorded for this clonotype. This chain connects TRBV28 to TRBJ2-7; 9 bases line up with TRBD1. CDR3 length equals 14 residues. J gave up 5 bases and V 4 bases, and 6 bases lay outside the gene matches. Germline lookup yields CDR1 MDHEN and CDR2 SYDVKM. CDR3 region: CASSSGTGSHEQYF. DNA of the CDR3: TGTGCCAGCAGTTCCGGGACAGGGAGCCACGAGCAGTACTTC.

The V gene is TRBV29-1, the J gene TRBJ1-1; 7 bases agree with TRBD1. The germline CDR1 and CDR2 sequences are SQVTM and ANQGSEA. The V segment lost 5 bases and the J segment 2 bases; nucleotides outside the gene matches: 8. The CDR3 covers 14 residues. The CDR3 sequence: CSVLNRGSNTEAFF. The DNA for the CDR3 is TGCAGCGTTCTTAACAGGGGTTCTAACACTGAAGCTTTCTTT.

A word on this clonotype: The junction and the germline gene differ at one end; a read error may be behind it. This rearrangement joins TRBV6-1 to TRBJ2-7, with 8 positions matching TRBD1. The CDR3 runs 16 residues. Germline loops: CDR1 MNHNS, CDR2 SASEGT. The chain's CDR3 is CASSEELGTGGYKQYF. The CDR3 nucleotides are TGTGCCAGCAGTGAAGAGTTGGGGACAGGAGGCTACAAGCAGTACTTC.

Concerning this clonotype: Since a much larger clone is just one base distant, this may be a read error. The chain is built from TRBV29-1 and TRBJ2-7, with D perhaps being TRBD1 or TRBD2 (5 bases each). Germline loops: CDR1 SQVTM, CDR2 ANQGSEA. V lost 7 bases and J lost 0, with 16 bases in between. The CDR3 extends over 14 amino acids. This chain's CDR3 is CSDAGTTSSYEQYF. CDR3 nucleotide sequence: TGCAGCGATGCCGGGACCACTAGCTCCTACGAGCAGTACTTC.

This clonotype appeared many times. CDR3: CAIGQGEGSLEQYF. The CDR3 region has the DNA TGTGCCATTGGACAGGGAGAAGGGAGTCTCGAGCAGTACTTC. The chain has TRBV10-3 and TRBJ2-7; 8 nucleotides line up with TRBD1. Germline V gene sequence: CDR1 ENHRY, CDR2 SYGVKD. The CDR3 sequence is 14 residues long. Germline trimming cut 9 bases from V and 6 bases from J; bases unmatched to any gene: 13.

In its sample, this clonotype was seen many times. The rearrangement joins TRBV12-3 or TRBV12-4 to TRBJ1-1; D is uncertain. Trimming left V 3 bases short and J 6 bases short, with 5 bases between. The CDR3 length is 11 residues. DNA of the CDR3: TGTGCCAGCAGTTTTTCGGCTGAAGCTTTCTTT. Translating gives CASSFSAEAFF.

The sample holds a few counts of this clonotype. This chain links TRBV12-3 or TRBV12-4 with TRBJ2-5; the D gene is possibly TRBD1 (6 bases). Trimming took off 4 bases at V and 2 bases at J, with 11 bases between the two ends. The CDR3 is 14 residues long. This CDR3 is CASSSYGQQETQYF. As DNA, the CDR3 is TGTGCCAGCAGTTCATATGGACAGCAAGAGACCCAGTACTTC.

This clonotype occurred many times. V is TRBV27 and J is TRBJ1-2; weak D call: TRBD1 (5 bases). Germline assignment: CDR1 MNHEY and CDR2 SMNVEV (reference sequence). With 6 bases removed from V and 7 bases from J, the gap between germline ends came to 12 bases. The CDR3 runs to 12 residues. CDR3 nucleotides: TGTGCCAGCAGGGACATATCGGGTGGCTACACCTTC. Its protein is CASRDISGGYTF.

This clonotype was seen many times. This chain connects TRBV6-1 to TRBJ1-1; TRBD1 is a possible D gene (5 bases). The CDR3 totals 14 residues. Germline V gene sequence: CDR1 MNHNS, CDR2 SASEGT. The V end lost 8 bases, the J end lost 6 bases, and 19 bases lay between the germline ends. CDR3 DNA sequence: TGTGCCAGCGTCCTCCAGGGTACGACACCTGAAGCTTTCTTT. The encoded protein is CASVLQGTTPEAFF.

The V and J genes are TRBV5-6 and TRBJ2-3, with TRBD2 matching 10 bases. Trimming at V came to 1 base and at J to 1 base, leaving 9 bases not matched to a gene. Looked up from germline, CDR1 is SGHDT and CDR2 is YYEEEE. CDR3 length: 18 residues. CDR3 coding DNA: TGTGCCAGCAGCTTGTCCAGCGGGGGGGCCGCGGGCACAGATACGCAGTATTTT. This gives the protein CASSLSSGGAAGTDTQYF.

The sample holds many counts of this clonotype. This chain links TRBV7-9 with TRBJ1-1, with 8 positions matching TRBD1. Germline V gives CDR1 SEHNR, CDR2 FQNEAQ (reference sequence). Germline trimming cut 1 base from V and 4 bases from J; bases unmatched to any gene: 5. The CDR3 covers 15 residues. CDR3 coding DNA: TGTGCCAGCAGCTTAGGGACAGGGTCACCCACTGAAGCTTTCTTT. It specifies CASSLGTGSPTEAFF. The full variable domain, with the rest looked up from reference TRBV7-9 and TRBJ1-1, is DTGVSQNPRHKITKRGQNVTFRCDPISEHNRLYWYRQTLGQGPEFLTYFQNEAQLEKSRLLSDRFSAERPKGSFSTLEIQRTEQGDSAMYLCASSLGTGSPTEAFFGQGTRLTVV.

This clonotype was seen ten or more times. The V and J genes are TRBV2 and TRBJ1-2, with 9 nucleotides matching TRBD1. This CDR3 comprises 13 residues. Germline V gives CDR1 SNHLY, CDR2 FYNNEI. The trim removed 6 bases at V and 7 bases at J, leaving 6 bases unmatched. The CDR3 spells CASRAQGAGGYTF. CDR3 DNA sequence: TGTGCCAGCAGGGCACAGGGGGCGGGTGGCTACACCTTC.

This clonotype was counted ten times or more. The rearrangement joins TRBV6-5 to TRBJ2-5; D gene ambiguous. The CDR3 spans 12 residues. In germline, CDR1 is MNHEY, CDR2 SVGAGI. The germline V and J ends were trimmed by 0 bases and 8 bases, with 7 bases remaining between them. CDR3 sequence: CASSYSHSTQYF. CDR3 coding DNA: TGTGCCAGCAGTTACTCCCACTCCACCCAGTACTTC.

This clonotype occurred many times. The chain combines TRBV5-1 with TRBJ1-1, with unresolved D. V dropped 1 base and J dropped 2 bases, with 9 bases sitting between them. There are 14 residues in the CDR3. Germline assignment: CDR1 SGHRS and CDR2 YFSETQ. CDR3 amino acids: CASSLTTANTEAFF. The CDR3 nucleotides read TGCGCCAGCAGCTTGACGACGGCAAACACTGAAGCTTTCTTT.

Comment on this clonotype: A read error is possible here, since a much larger clone lies one base away. The conserved phenylalanine or tryptophan normally closing the CDR3 is absent here, so this likely arose from a read error. The V call is TRBV27, the J call TRBJ1-2; D is possibly TRBD1 (6 bases). Trimming removed 5 bases at V and 7 bases at J, with 20 bases between. The CDR3 extends over 15 amino acids. Germline CDR1 MNHEY, CDR2 SMNVEV (reference sequence). The CDR3 region has the DNA TGTGCCAGCAGTCTAAGACTTACAGGGCTGGCTGGCTACACCTAC. It encodes CASSLRLTGLAGYTY.

This chain connects TRBV5-4 to TRBJ2-5; TRBD2 aligns across 14 bases. In germline, CDR1 is SGHNT, CDR2 YYREEE (reference sequence). This CDR3 contains 16 residues. The ends lost 1 base at V and 5 bases at J; junction bases unmatched: 4. The CDR3 region is CASSLRLAGGLETQYF. CDR3 DNA sequence: TGTGCCAGCAGCTTGAGACTAGCGGGGGGGCTTGAGACCCAGTACTTC.

There are many counts of this clonotype. The V and J genes are TRBV18 and TRBJ2-5, with 10 bases that match TRBD2. V lost 1 base to trimming and J lost 5 bases; unmatched junction nucleotides: 1. The CDR3 extends over 14 amino acids. CDR1 is KGHSH, CDR2 LQKENI, per germline. CDR3 DNA sequence: TGTGCCAGCTCACCACTGGGACTAGCGGAGACCCAGTACTTC. Protein product: CASSPLGLAETQYF.

This clonotype was seen a single time. This chain connects TRBV7-3 to TRBJ1-2; D call uncertain. Germline assignment: CDR1 SGHTA and CDR2 FQGTGA. This CDR3 is built from 16 residues. Between the trimmed V and J ends, which lost 4 bases and 0 bases, there was a span of 15 bases. The CDR3 spells CASSSLTRTSNYGYTF. For the CDR3, the DNA is TGTGCCAGCAGCTCTCTAACCCGAACTTCTAACTATGGCTACACCTTC.

The chain employs TRBV2 and TRBJ1-1; tentatively, D is TRBD1 (5 bases). Germline lookup yields CDR1 SNHLY and CDR2 FYNNEI. This CDR3 region has 13 residues. V was pared by 4 bases and J by 8 bases, with 14 bases between. CDR3 loop: CASSGDPHWEAFF. The CDR3 DNA reads TGTGCCAGCAGTGGGGACCCCCACTGGGAAGCTTTCTTT.

This clonotype appeared once. V and J are TRBV5-1 and TRBJ2-7; TRBD2 is a possible D gene (7 bases). The CDR3 runs 14 residues. V lost 2 bases, J lost 2 bases, and 11 bases lay in between. Germline lookup yields CDR1 SGHRS and CDR2 YFSETQ. CDR3 nucleotides: TGCGCCAGCAGCTTCGGGGGGCCTCCCTACGAGCAGTACTTC. Amino acids: CASSFGGPPYEQYF. Looking up the rest from reference TRBV5-1 and TRBJ2-7 gives the full variable domain: KAGVTQTPRYLIKTRGQQVTLSCSPISGHRSVSWYQQTPGQGLQFLFEYFSETQRNKGNFPGRFSGRQFSNSRSEMNVSTLELGDSALYLCASSFGGPPYEQYFGPGTRLTVT.

The sample holds many counts of this clonotype. The chain has TRBV30 and TRBJ2-5, with a weak D call TRBD2 (5 bases). V lost 8 bases, J lost 0 bases, and 13 bases lay in between. The CDR3 is made up of 13 amino acids. The germline CDR1 and CDR2 sequences are GTSNPN and SVGIG (reference sequence). CDR3 residues: CAGEGAYQETQYF. The CDR3 bases are TGTGCCGGAGAGGGAGCGTACCAAGAGACCCAGTACTTC.